The T cell receptor (beta chain) described here comes from a study of T-cell memory formation after mild COVID-19. In its sample, this clonotype was seen a few times. No antigen is known for it. 5'RACE, which relied on constant-segment primers, yielded TCR alpha and TCR beta cDNA libraries carrying sample barcodes and UMIs. TCRdb processed the 5' RACE reads anew with MiXCR; each CDR3 protein has one entry. The profile shows about 560,000 distinct CDR3 sequences, approximately 15% of them singletons. Study outcomes and limitations: CD4/CD8 balance characterized clones contracting day 15 to 85, and CD4+ skew characterized later expanders. The authors did not confirm SARS-CoV-2 specificity of second-wave clones peaking day 37.

The sequence was obtained from an adult woman who had mild COVID-19 (a few samples of this study predate the infection). Cell type and time point are not known. Source material: PBMCs or a T cell subset sorted from them (not recorded which).

The CDR3 protein is CASSQDGLAGGQETQYF. The CDR3 bases are TGCGCCAGCAGCCAAGATGGGCTAGCGGGGGGGCAAGAGACCCAGTACTTC. This rearrangement joins TRBV4-1 to TRBJ2-5; 12 nucleotides align to TRBD2. CDR3 size: 17 residues. V trimming: 0 bases; J trimming: 2 bases; junction bases outside the gene matches: 4. Germline V CDR1 and CDR2: MGHRA, YSYEKL.